This TCR beta chain was captured in a study of T cell repertoires in cytomegalovirus infection. Comments on this clonotype: Its target is unknown.

Trimming removed 0 bases from V and 1 base from J, with 15 bases in between. Germline CDR1 reads SGHTA; CDR2 reads FQGNSA. This CDR3 spans 17 amino acids. TCRdb redid the calling of the reads with MiXCR, one entry per CDR3 protein. The repertoire holds approximately 990,000 distinct CDR3 sequences, with approximately 31% as singletons. The material was cultured CD8+ T cells from PBMCs, obtained from culture after CMV antigen stimulation. This chain links TRBV7-2 with TRBJ1-1; D not certain. The source is a human donor in good health (CMV status not recorded). Some clones in this sample may be carry-over from other donors' samples. CDR3 sequence reads: CASSLALFFSGNTEAFF. In DNA, the CDR3 is TGTGCCAGCAGCTTAGCGCTCTTTTTTAGTGGGAACACTGAAGCTTTCTTT.